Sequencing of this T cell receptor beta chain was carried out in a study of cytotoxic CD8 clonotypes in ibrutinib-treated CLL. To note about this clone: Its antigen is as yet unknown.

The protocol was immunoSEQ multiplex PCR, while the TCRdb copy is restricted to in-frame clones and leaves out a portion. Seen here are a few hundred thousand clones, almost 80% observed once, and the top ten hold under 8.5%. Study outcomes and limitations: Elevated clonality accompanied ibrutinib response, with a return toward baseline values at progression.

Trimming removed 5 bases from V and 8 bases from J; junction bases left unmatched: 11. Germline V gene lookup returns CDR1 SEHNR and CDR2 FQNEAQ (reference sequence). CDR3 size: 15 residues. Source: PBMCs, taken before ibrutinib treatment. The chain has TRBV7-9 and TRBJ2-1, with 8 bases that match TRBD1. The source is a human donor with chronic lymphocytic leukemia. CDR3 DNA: TGTGCCAGCAGCCAAGGGATCGGACAGGGCTATGAGCAGTTCTTC. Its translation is CASSQGIGQGYEQFF.